A single sample is the source of the 5 T cell receptor beta chains below, sequenced in a study of blood T cells in healthy people across ages. The use of a sample-barcoded 5' primer and a J-beta primer mix characterized a second PCR of 7 to 11 cycles. A single record per CDR3 protein comes from TCRdb applying MiXCR to the 5' RACE reads. The table lists fewer than 2,000,000 distinct CDR3 sequences, about 39% of them singletons. The sample comprised blood. These receptors all come from a human donor in good health.

The rearrangement uses TRBV10-3 and TRBJ1-4, with D perhaps matching TRBD1 (6 bases). The CDR3 length is 16 residues. In germline, CDR1 is ENHRY, CDR2 SYGVKD. Trimming took off 3 bases at V and 0 bases at J, with 11 bases between the two ends. The CDR3 nucleotides read TGTGCCATCAGTGATAGGACAGCTGCAACTAATGAAAAACTGTTTTTT. This sequence encodes CAISDRTAATNEKLFF.

The chain carries TRBV7-8 and TRBJ1-5; 9 positions match TRBD1. This CDR3 region has 16 residues. The trim removed 6 bases at V and 3 bases at J, leaving 9 bases unmatched. Germline CDR1 is SGHVS and CDR2 is FQNEAQ. This CDR3 is CASRTTGGANNQPQHF. CDR3 sequence (DNA): TGTGCCAGCAGGACCACAGGGGGCGCTAACAATCAGCCCCAGCATTTT.

This clonotype has only one observation. The genes are TRBV27 and TRBJ2-1, with TRBD2 matching over 10 bases. V dropped 8 bases and J dropped 8; count of bases not matched to a gene: 15. The germline V gene has CDR1 MNHEY and CDR2 SMNVEV (reference sequence). The CDR3 spans 16 residues. CDR3 protein: CASRPSVGTSVHEQFF. CDR3 bases: TGTGCCAGCCGCCCTTCGGTGGGGACTAGCGTCCATGAGCAGTTCTTC.

This clonotype showed up just once. The chain combines TRBV7-3 with TRBJ2-3, with 10 positions matching TRBD2. The ends lost 3 bases at V and 4 bases at J; junction bases unmatched: 7. There are 16 residues in the CDR3. The germline CDR1 and CDR2 sequences are SGHTA and FQGTGA. Here the CDR3 DNA reads TGTGCCAGCAGCTTGGCTAGCGGGGGCCCGCCAGATACGCAGTATTTT. Its protein is CASSLASGGPPDTQYF.

The chain has TRBV12-3 or TRBV12-4 and TRBJ2-5, with D hard to call. CDR3 length equals 13 residues. Deletions cut 8 bases from V and 1 base from J, with 11 bases between. The CDR3 DNA reads TGTGCCAGCGGCCCATCGATCCAAGAGACCCAGTACTTC. It specifies CASGPSIQETQYF.